This T cell receptor beta chain is drawn from a study of blood T cell repertoires in COVID-19. Data came from immunoSEQ multiplex PCR; TCRdb stores just in-frame clones and leaves some out. Of more than 70,000 clones listed, more than 80% are singletons. Trimming cost V 7 bases and J 4 bases, with 12 bases left between them. Germline V gene sequence: CDR1 KGHDR, CDR2 SFDVKD. CDR3 length: 13 amino acids. The genes are TRBV24-1 and TRBJ1-1; D ambiguous. This sequence was found in a woman of 80 years or more with acute or convalescent COVID-19. Sequenced sample: peripheral blood. The CDR3 loop reads CATRAPGGTEAFF. The DNA of the CDR3 is TGTGCCACCAGGGCCCCAGGTGGCACTGAAGCTTTCTTT.